A single sample is the source of the 14 T cell receptor beta chains below, sequenced in a study of cytomegalovirus exposure and HLA in healthy donors. 13 Jbeta primers and 60 Vbeta primers were used for the PCR. The data were produced by immunoSEQ multiplex PCR, yet TCRdb's version contains in-frame clones alone and is incomplete. The repertoire holds approximately 110,000 clones, with around four fifths as singletons. Sequenced sample: PBMCs. These TCRs come from a man aged 25 to 45 in good health and CMV-seronegative.

J is TRBJ2-7 and V is TRBV13, with 7 bases fitting TRBD1. After removal of 6 bases from V and 0 bases from J, the junction contained 14 bases not matched to a gene. The CDR3 totals 17 residues. Germline CDR1 and CDR2: PRHDT and FYEKMQ (reference sequence). This CDR3 reads CASSSRGGAGGSYEQYF. The CDR3 DNA is TGTGCCAGCAGTTCAAGGGGTGGGGCAGGGGGCTCCTACGAGCAGTACTTC. Combining the CDR3 with reference TRBV13 and TRBJ2-7 gives the whole variable domain AAGVIQSPRHLIKEKRETATLKCYPIPRHDTVYWYQQGPGQDPQFLISFYEKMQSDKGSIPDRFSAQQFSDYHSELNMSSLELGDSALYFCASSSRGGAGGSYEQYFGPGTRLTVT.

This chain connects TRBV5-1 to TRBJ1-1; D is ambiguous. V lost 5 bases and J 3 bases, leaving 14 bases between the germline ends. The CDR3 runs to 14 residues. Germline assignment: CDR1 SGHRS and CDR2 YFSETQ. The CDR3 is CASRGPGSDTEAFF. For the CDR3, the DNA is TGCGCCAGCAGGGGCCCGGGGAGCGACACTGAAGCTTTCTTT.

The V call is TRBV13, the J call TRBJ2-7; D unclear. Germline V gene lookup returns CDR1 PRHDT and CDR2 FYEKMQ (reference sequence). The V end lost 5 bases, the J end lost 4 bases, and 15 bases lay between the germline ends. The CDR3 length is 14 residues. CDR3 amino acids: CASSAPWPHYEQYF. CDR3 nucleotides: TGTGCCAGCAGCGCCCCGTGGCCTCATTACGAGCAGTACTTC.

The rearrangement joins TRBV6-5 to TRBJ1-5, with 7 bases identical to TRBD1. The ends lost 10 bases at V and 2 bases at J; junction bases unmatched: 8. CDR1 MNHEY and CDR2 SVGAGI come from the germline V gene. This CDR3 region has 14 residues. The CDR3 DNA sequence: TGTGCCACCAAGACAGGGAATGGCAATCAGCCCCAGCATTTT. This gives the protein CATKTGNGNQPQHF.

The V call is TRBV10-3, the J call TRBJ2-7, with 7 bases aligning to TRBD1. The CDR3 runs to 13 residues. The V segment lost 6 bases and the J segment 1 base; nucleotides outside the gene matches: 3. CDR1 and CDR2 (germline): ENHRY, SYGVKD. As DNA, the CDR3 is TGTGCCATCAGCCCGGGACAGTCCTACGAGCAGTACTTC. Translation: CAISPGQSYEQYF.

The gene calls are TRBV7-6 and TRBJ2-7; 7 bases map to TRBD1. The CDR3 spans 15 residues. V was pared by 2 bases and J by 7 bases, with 11 bases of the junction left unmatched. Germline CDR1 SGHVS, CDR2 FNYEAQ. CDR3 sequence (DNA): TGTGCCAGCAGCTTAAGCTCCGGGACAGTAGGGGAGCAGTACTTC. It codes for CASSLSSGTVGEQYF.

The J gene is TRBJ1-2, the V gene TRBV6-5; 9 bases align to TRBD1. The V and J ends lost 5 bases and 5 bases, in that order; junction bases with no gene match: 9. The CDR3 loop spans 15 amino acids. The germline V gene encodes CDR1 MNHEY and CDR2 SVGAGI. The CDR3 sequence: CASSKPGQGVYGYTF. CDR3 nucleotides: TGTGCCAGCAGTAAACCGGGACAGGGAGTTTATGGCTACACCTTC.

V is TRBV6-5 and J is TRBJ2-2; D is unresolved. The CDR3 consists of 14 residues. Germline CDR1 reads MNHEY; CDR2 reads SVGAGI. Trimming shortened V by 5 bases and J by 5 bases, and 12 bases separated the two germline ends. The CDR3 protein is CASSKHASTGELFF. In nucleotides, the CDR3 is TGTGCCAGCAGTAAACACGCCTCTACCGGGGAGCTGTTTTTT.

This clone has just a few counts. This chain links TRBV6-5 with TRBJ1-3, with 8 nucleotides matching TRBD1. The CDR3 is 14 residues long. The germline gives CDR1 MNHEY, CDR2 SVGAGI. Trimming took 5 bases from V and 4 from J; bases not matched to a gene: 4. CDR3 sequence reads: CASSRQGSGNTIYF. The CDR3 DNA reads as TGTGCCAGCAGTAGACAGGGGTCAGGAAACACCATATATTTT.

This clone was detected once. The genes are TRBV18 and TRBJ2-3, with D uncertain. V shed 2 bases and J shed 0 bases, with 24 bases lying between them. This CDR3 has 20 residues. Germline assignment: CDR1 KGHSH and CDR2 LQKENI. CDR3 residues: CASSPLRFLEAAASTDTQYF. The CDR3 DNA reads TGTGCCAGCTCACCATTGAGGTTTCTAGAGGCTGCGGCTAGCACAGATACGCAGTATTTT.

V gene TRBV6-6 combines with J gene TRBJ1-1; D gene uncertain. The V gene's germline CDR1 is MNHNY and CDR2 SVGAGI (reference sequence). V shed 2 bases and J shed 7 bases, with 8 bases lying between them. The CDR3 is made up of 12 amino acids. This CDR3 reads CASSYTEGEAFF. For the CDR3, the DNA is TGTGCCAGCAGTTACACGGAGGGTGAAGCTTTCTTT.

The CDR3 region has the DNA TGTGCCAGCAGTTTGGCAGGGGGCTATACTGAAGCTTTCTTT. This codes for CASSLAGGYTEAFF. The V and J genes are TRBV27 and TRBJ1-1; 8 bases are a match to TRBD1. Germline-derived CDR1 and CDR2 are MNHEY and SMNVEV (reference sequence). The CDR3 spans 14 residues. V dropped 3 bases and J dropped 5; count of bases not matched to a gene: 5.

V gene TRBV19 combines with J gene TRBJ2-2, with TRBD2 matching over 12 bases. The J segment lost 7 bases and the V segment lost 5 bases, leaving 5 bases of the junction unmatched. This CDR3 comprises 15 residues. Per germline, CDR1 LNHDA and CDR2 SQIVND (reference sequence). Written as DNA, the CDR3 is TGTGCCAGTAGTCTAGCGGGAGGGCCTCGCGGGGAGCTGTTTTTT. Translation: CASSLAGGPRGELFF.

CDR3 in amino acids: CSVKSGGTYEQYF. CDR3 sequence (DNA): TGCAGCGTAAAGTCAGGGGGCACCTACGAGCAGTACTTC. The chain has TRBV29-1 and TRBJ2-7, with 8 bases identical to TRBD1. This CDR3 has 13 amino acids. The V gene end was trimmed by 6 bases and the J gene end by 2 bases; junction bases not matched to a gene: 6. Germline CDR1 SQVTM, CDR2 ANQGSEA.